This TCR beta chain was captured by sequencing in a study of regulatory T cells in long-lasting Graves disease. In the study overall: Positive TSH receptor antibodies alongside over 5 years of antithyroid drugs were what marked Graves' disease as persistent. Study-wide results and limits: Peripheral blood was the sole material, not thyroid tissue. Persistent patients shared thousands of public clonotypes among themselves. Newly diagnosed patients shared fewer, at roughly 900.

The time point here: persistent/refractory GD, antithyroid drugs over 5 years with positive TRAb. Preparation of the TCR library used RNA extracted from PBMCs. A volume of around 9.9 milliliters of peripheral blood was collected in EDTA tubes. The TCR beta library used iRepertoire HTBI primers with Arm-PCR amplification of CDR3. One entry per CDR3 protein, called by TCRdb with MiXCR from the multiplex PCR reads. Seen here are roughly 500,000 distinct CDR3 sequences, 20% to 25% observed once, and the top ten hold 7% to 9%. This CDR3 region has 14 residues. Trimming removed 3 bases from V and 1 base from J, with 9 bases in between. This clonotype was counted many times. The antigen is undetermined.

The receptor was derived from a female donor with Graves disease. This material consisted of peripheral blood mononuclear cells (PBMCs), taken when the disease was refractory, from a patient treated with antithyroid drugs. This sequence joins TRBV12-3 or TRBV12-4 and TRBJ1-1; D is undetermined. This chain's CDR3 is CASSFGQANTEAFF. CDR3 in DNA: TGTGCCAGCAGTTTTGGTCAGGCGAACACTGAAGCTTTCTTT.